This T cell receptor beta chain came from a study of shared clonotypes between healthy human individuals. The study, taken as a whole, reports: Generally, naive subsets came out with larger estimated richness than memory subsets.

With respect to this clone: Antigen: not known.

Each replicate PCR on the sorted subsets used about 220 ng DNA (around 30,000 T cell genomes). Clones were read by immunoSEQ multiplex PCR, and TCRdb kept only the in-frame ones, dropping some. This sample yields some 2 million clones, of which approximately 95% are seen a single time; 1.2% belongs to the top ten. Cells designated naive CD8 were CD45RO-negative and were positively selected for CCR7, with terminally differentiated effector memory CD45RA+ cells excluded. Every donor was a Caucasian adult from Nashville, Tennessee. The CDR3 is made up of 13 amino acids. Trimming stripped 5 bases from V and 1 base from J, with 9 bases between. Germline V lookup: CDR1 PRHDT, CDR2 FYEKMQ (reference sequence).

The sample taken for sequencing was naive CD8+ T cells sorted from blood. This TCR derives from a man aged 18 to 30 in good health. The chain is built from TRBV13 and TRBJ2-7; D unresolved. CDR3 coding DNA: TGTGCCAGCAGCCCGATAGGGTCCTACGAGCAGTACTTC. It yields the protein CASSPIGSYEQYF. The whole variable domain, remainder taken from reference TRBV13 and TRBJ2-7, is AAGVIQSPRHLIKEKRETATLKCYPIPRHDTVYWYQQGPGQDPQFLISFYEKMQSDKGSIPDRFSAQQFSDYHSELNMSSLELGDSALYFCASSPIGSYEQYFGPGTRLTVT.